A single sample gave rise to the 7 T cell receptor beta chains below, sequenced in a study of tumor and adjacent non-tumor tissue in lung cancer. A modified ARM-PCR protocol with three rounds of nested PCR amplified TCRbeta. TCRdb processed the multiplex PCR reads anew with MiXCR; each CDR3 protein has one entry. The sample records approximately 44,000 distinct CDR3 sequences, roughly 60% being singletons. No cell sorting was done before RNA was extracted from the tissue. Distant lung tissue was collected more than 3 cm away from the tumor edge. Specimen: distant non-tumor lung tissue. The receptors originated from a middle-aged man with non-small cell lung cancer.

This clonotype was counted a few times. This clone may be a read error of a much larger clone one base away. The chain carries TRBV6-5 and TRBJ2-3; 11 bases are a match to TRBD2. The CDR3 runs to 14 residues. CDR1 MNHEY and CDR2 SVGAGI come from the germline V gene. J lost 4 bases, V lost 7 bases, and 4 bases had no gene match. CDR3 amino acids: CASMTSGTSDTQYF. As DNA, the CDR3 is TGTGCCAGCATGACTAGCGGGACGTCAGATACGCAGTATTTT.

To note about this clonotype: This is likely a read error, given that the CDR3 carries no conserved phenylalanine or tryptophan at its end. The DNA is left out, because the CDR3 cannot be placed on it with certainty; the CDR3 is given as TCRdb lists it. The chain has TRBV11-2 and TRBJ2-7. 15 amino acids form the CDR3, both terminal residues included. Germline V gives CDR1 SGHAT, CDR2 FQNNGV. CDR3 sequence reads: CASSQGHGEVGEHYS.

This chain connects TRBV29-1 to TRBJ2-1; D is uncertain. Trimming took 6 bases from V and 11 from J, leaving 17 bases between them. This CDR3 has 12 residues. In germline, CDR1 is SQVTM, CDR2 ANQGSEA. For the CDR3, the DNA is TGCAGCGTCAGGAGTATGGGGAATAAGCAGTTCTTC. Protein product: CSVRSMGNKQFF.

The genes are TRBV29-1 and TRBJ1-1; D is unresolved. Germline CDR1 and CDR2: SQVTM and ANQGSEA. The ends were cut back, 4 bases at V and 1 base at J, with 7 bases in the middle. The CDR3 runs 12 residues. CDR3 loop: CSVGKSNTEAFF. The CDR3 bases are TGCAGCGTTGGGAAGTCGAACACTGAAGCTTTCTTT. Based on the CDR3 plus reference TRBV29-1 and TRBJ1-1, the full variable domain is SAVISQKPSRDICQRGTSLTIQCQVDSQVTMMFWYRQQPGQSLTLIATANQGSEATYESGFVIDKFPISRPNLTFSTLTVSNMSPEDSSIYLCSVGKSNTEAFFGQGTRLTVV.

The chain combines TRBV4-1 with TRBJ2-5; 11 bases are shared with TRBD2. Germline CDR1 MGHRA, CDR2 YSYEKL. J was trimmed by 2 bases and V by 10 bases; bases with no gene match: 18. There are 18 residues in the CDR3. The CDR3 nucleotides read TGCGCCAACAACCAACTTACAACCGGGACTAGCGGTCAAGAGACCCAGTACTTC. It specifies CANNQLTTGTSGQETQYF.

The chain carries TRBV20-1 and TRBJ1-2; 9 bases fit TRBD1. After removal of 2 bases from V and 4 bases from J, the junction contained 5 bases not matched to a gene. Germline assignment: CDR1 DFQATT and CDR2 SNEGSKA (reference sequence). This CDR3 is built from 14 residues. The CDR3 nucleotides read TGCAGTGCTAGACGACAGGGGGTGGCCTATGGCTACACCTTC. Its protein is CSARRQGVAYGYTF.

Comments on this clonotype: Relative to the germline gene, one junction end is altered; a read error may explain this. The chain carries TRBV6-6 and TRBJ2-7, with a possible D match to TRBD1 (5 bases). CDR1 and CDR2 (germline): MNHNY, SVGAGI (reference sequence). The CDR3 runs 13 residues. CDR3 nucleotide sequence: TGTGCCAGCAGTACCCGGAACAGGCTCGGGCAGTATTTC. Translation: CASSTRNRLGQYF.